This T cell receptor beta chain stems from a study of blood T cell repertoires in COVID-19. Study at large: T cells, B-cell-depleted T cells, or PBMCs supplied cDNA or gDNA.

TCRdb keeps only in-frame clones here, not all; method: immunoSEQ multiplex PCR. The data hold about 240,000 clones, with 80% to 90% observed a single time. This CDR3 spans 14 amino acids. The germline gives CDR1 MNHEY, CDR2 SVGAGI. The germline V and J ends were trimmed by 6 bases and 5 bases, with 16 bases remaining between them. The sample was PBMCs or T cells enriched from blood (not recorded which). The sequence was obtained from a woman between 35 and 50 years old who had been exposed to COVID-19. The chain is built from TRBV6-5 and TRBJ1-1; D may be TRBD1 (6 bases). The CDR3: CASRKQGYPTEAFF. The CDR3, as DNA: TGTGCCAGCAGAAAACAGGGTTACCCTACTGAAGCTTTCTTT.